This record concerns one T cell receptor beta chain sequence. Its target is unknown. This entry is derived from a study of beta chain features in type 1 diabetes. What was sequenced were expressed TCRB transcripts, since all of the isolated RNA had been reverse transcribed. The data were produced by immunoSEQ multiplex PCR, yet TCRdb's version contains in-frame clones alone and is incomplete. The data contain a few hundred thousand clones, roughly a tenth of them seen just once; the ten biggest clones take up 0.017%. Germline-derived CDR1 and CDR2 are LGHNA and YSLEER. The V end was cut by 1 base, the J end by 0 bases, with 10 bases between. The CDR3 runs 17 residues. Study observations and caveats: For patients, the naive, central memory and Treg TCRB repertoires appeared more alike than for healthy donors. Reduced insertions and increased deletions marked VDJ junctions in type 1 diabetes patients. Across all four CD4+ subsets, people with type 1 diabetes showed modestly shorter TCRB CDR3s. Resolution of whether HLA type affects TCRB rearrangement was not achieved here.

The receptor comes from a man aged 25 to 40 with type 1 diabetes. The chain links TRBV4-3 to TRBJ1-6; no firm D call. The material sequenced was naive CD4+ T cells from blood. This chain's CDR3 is CASSQVLRSSYNSPLHF. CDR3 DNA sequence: TGCGCCAGCAGCCAAGTCCTGAGGAGCTCCTATAATTCACCCCTCCACTTT.